This TCR beta chain was retrieved from a study of blood T cells in healthy people across ages. V lost 0 bases to trimming and J lost 6 bases, with 16 bases between them. This CDR3 comprises 15 residues. CDR1 and CDR2 from the germline V gene are DFQATT and SNEGSKA (reference sequence). Together with a sample-barcoded 5' primer, a J-beta primer mix was included in a second PCR lasting about 7 to 11 cycles. TCRdb re-analysed the 5' RACE reads in MiXCR, keeping a single row per CDR3 protein. The sample holds hundreds of thousands of distinct CDR3 sequences, more than 45% seen once. About this clonotype itself: Its antigen remains unidentified.

Study results and limitations: Per million T cells, TCR beta diversity dropped roughly linearly as age increased. TCR beta diversity was tightly associated with the proportion of naive T cells.

The TCR sequence derives from a man older than 75 in good health. The sequenced sample consisted of blood. This rearrangement joins TRBV20-1 to TRBJ2-3, with D unresolved. Written as DNA, the CDR3 is TGCAGTGCTAGAGATTCCGGGCCCAATGGGGATACGCAGTATTTT. Protein: CSARDSGPNGDTQYF.